A selection of T cell receptor beta chains follows, all from one sample in a study of technical replicates of blood from a few donors. This table comes from immunoSEQ multiplex PCR, and its TCRdb copy is limited to in-frame clones, with some not included. The sample has roughly 72,000 clones; around 90% are singletons. Sequencing was performed on T cells isolated from PBMCs. The receptors here all came from a human donor in good health. The CDR3 runs from the conserved cysteine through the conserved F or W. A D gene is named only where the DNA matches it firmly. Rows give clone size only sometimes, using once, few, many, or a class for an expanded clone.

CDR3nt: TGTGCCAGTAGTCCCGGGACTAATGGGGGCAATGAGCAGTTCTTC
CDR3aa: CASSPGTNGGNEQFF
d_gene: TRBD2
j_gene: TRBJ2-1
abundance: .
v_gene: TRBV19

CDR3nt: TGCGCCAGCAGCCCGACCGTCGCGGCGGGAGAGGTGTACAATGAGCAGTTCTTC
CDR3aa: CASSPTVAAGEVYNEQFF
d_gene: TRBD2
j_gene: TRBJ2-1
abundance: .
v_gene: TRBV5-1

CDR3nt: TGCGCCAGCAGCCAAACAGGGAGTAATGAGCAGTTCTTC
CDR3aa: CASSQTGSNEQFF
d_gene: .
j_gene: TRBJ2-1
abundance: .
v_gene: TRBV4-1

CDR3nt: TGTGCCAGCAGTGGAGACAACTCCTACGAGCAGTACTTC
CDR3aa: CASSGDNSYEQYF
d_gene: .
j_gene: TRBJ2-7
abundance: .
v_gene: TRBV2

CDR3nt: TGTGCCAGCAGCCCTTTCTATATGGGGGGCTCCTACGAGCAGTACTTC
CDR3aa: CASSPFYMGGSYEQYF
d_gene: .
j_gene: TRBJ2-7
abundance: .
v_gene: TRBV28

CDR3nt: TGTGCCAGTAGTACGGGACAGGGTTATGGCTACACCTTC
CDR3aa: CASSTGQGYGYTF
d_gene: TRBD1
j_gene: TRBJ1-2
abundance: once
v_gene: TRBV19

CDR3nt: TGTGCCAGCAGCTTAATGGCGGGAGGCAACACCGGGGAGCTGTTTTTT
CDR3aa: CASSLMAGGNTGELFF
d_gene: TRBD2
j_gene: TRBJ2-2
abundance: once
v_gene: TRBV7-3

CDR3nt: TGTGCCAGCAGTGAAAGTAGGACTCAGTACTTC
CDR3aa: CASSESRTQYF
d_gene: .
j_gene: TRBJ2-7
abundance: .
v_gene: TRBV2

CDR3nt: TGCAGCGTTGCCGGGGATTCTAGCTCCTACGAGCAGTACTTC
CDR3aa: CSVAGDSSSYEQYF
d_gene: .
j_gene: TRBJ2-7
abundance: .
v_gene: TRBV29-1

CDR3nt: TGTGCCAGCAGCTTATATGGAGCGGGTTCAGAGGGCAAAAACATTCAGTACTTC
CDR3aa: CASSLYGAGSEGKNIQYF
d_gene: .
j_gene: TRBJ2-4
abundance: .
v_gene: TRBV7-2

CDR3nt: TGTGCCACCAGCAGCCGGAGGAGCGCCCAAGAGACCCAGTACTTC
CDR3aa: CATSSRRSAQETQYF
d_gene: .
j_gene: TRBJ2-5
abundance: .
v_gene: TRBV15

CDR3nt: TGTGCCAGCAGTCAGAGACAGGGCCATGATTCACCCCTCCACTTT
CDR3aa: CASSQRQGHDSPLHF
d_gene: TRBD1
j_gene: TRBJ1-6
abundance: .
v_gene: TRBV27

CDR3nt: TGTGCCAGCAGGCGCTACAAGCGGGAGATGGGGGAGCAGTACTTC
CDR3aa: CASRRYKREMGEQYF
d_gene: TRBD2
j_gene: TRBJ2-7
abundance: once
v_gene: TRBV5-8

CDR3nt: TGTGCCAGCAGCTTAAAGCCCCCTAGTTTAGCGGGAGCCATATACAATGAGCAGTTCTTC
CDR3aa: CASSLKPPSLAGAIYNEQFF
d_gene: TRBD2
j_gene: TRBJ2-1
abundance: .
v_gene: TRBV13

CDR3nt: TGTGCCAGCAGTGAAGAACGCGGCTACCCCTACGAGCAGTACTTC
CDR3aa: CASSEERGYPYEQYF
d_gene: .
j_gene: TRBJ2-7
abundance: once
v_gene: TRBV6-1

CDR3nt: TGTGCCAGCAGTGAGGGCCTCTCTGGAAACACCATATATTTT
CDR3aa: CASSEGLSGNTIYF
d_gene: .
j_gene: TRBJ1-3
abundance: .
v_gene: TRBV25-1

CDR3nt: TGTGCCAGTAGTATTAGACCTACTACCAATCTCCACATTACTTCGAAGAACACTGAAGCTTTCTTT
CDR3aa: CASSIRPTTNLHITSKNTEAFF
d_gene: .
j_gene: TRBJ1-1
abundance: .
v_gene: TRBV19

CDR3nt: TGCAGTGTACATCCTCGCGAGACCCAGTACTTC
CDR3aa: CSVHPRETQYF
d_gene: .
j_gene: TRBJ2-5
abundance: .
v_gene: TRBV20-1

CDR3nt: TGCGCCAGCAGCAGAACTAGCGGGAGTTGGTATTTT
CDR3aa: CASSRTSGSWYF
d_gene: TRBD2
j_gene: TRBJ2-3
abundance: .
v_gene: TRBV5-1

CDR3nt: TGCGCCAGCAGTGAGCGTCCTACCCCCGGGGAGCTGTTTTTT
CDR3aa: CASSERPTPGELFF
d_gene: .
j_gene: TRBJ2-2
abundance: .
v_gene: TRBV10-1

CDR3nt: TGTGCCAGCAGCCGGGACAGGGGCACCGGGGAGCTGTTTTTT
CDR3aa: CASSRDRGTGELFF
d_gene: TRBD1
j_gene: TRBJ2-2
abundance: .
v_gene: TRBV9

CDR3nt: TGTGCCAGCAGCGCTACAGGGCCCTACTACGAGCAGTACTTC
CDR3aa: CASSATGPYYEQYF
d_gene: .
j_gene: TRBJ2-7
abundance: .
v_gene: TRBV9

CDR3nt: TGTGCCAGCAGTTTAGTGGGGACAGACTATGGCTACACCTTC
CDR3aa: CASSLVGTDYGYTF
d_gene: TRBD1
j_gene: TRBJ1-2
abundance: .
v_gene: TRBV27

CDR3nt: TGCGCCAGCAGCCAAGATCGCAGCTACGAGCAGTACTTC
CDR3aa: CASSQDRSYEQYF
d_gene: .
j_gene: TRBJ2-7
abundance: .
v_gene: TRBV4-3

CDR3nt: TGCGCCAGCAGCTTGGACATGAACACTGAAGCTTTCTTT
CDR3aa: CASSLDMNTEAFF
d_gene: .
j_gene: TRBJ1-1
abundance: .
v_gene: TRBV5-1

CDR3nt: TGCGCCAGCAGCACTCGGAGGGCCCGACTTGATGAGCAGTTCTTC
CDR3aa: CASSTRRARLDEQFF
d_gene: .
j_gene: TRBJ2-1
abundance: .
v_gene: TRBV4-3

CDR3nt: TGTGCCAGCAGTTACTCACAGGGGTTTGAGGGTGAAAAACTGTTTTTT
CDR3aa: CASSYSQGFEGEKLFF
d_gene: TRBD1
j_gene: TRBJ1-4
abundance: .
v_gene: TRBV6-5

CDR3nt: TGTGCCAGCAGTGACCAGGGGGGCACAGATACGCAGTATTTT
CDR3aa: CASSDQGGTDTQYF
d_gene: TRBD1
j_gene: TRBJ2-3
abundance: .
v_gene: TRBV6-4

CDR3nt: TGTGCCAGCTCCCTCGCCAGGGCCTACAATGAGCAGTTCTTC
CDR3aa: CASSLARAYNEQFF
d_gene: .
j_gene: TRBJ2-1
abundance: .
v_gene: TRBV2

CDR3nt: TGTGCCAGCAGACGGACTAGCGGGAGAGGGGATACGCAGTATTTT
CDR3aa: CASRRTSGRGDTQYF
d_gene: TRBD2
j_gene: TRBJ2-3
abundance: .
v_gene: TRBV6-5

CDR3nt: TGTGCCAGCAGGGTAGCGGGACCGCAAGAGACCCAGTACTTC
CDR3aa: CASRVAGPQETQYF
d_gene: TRBD2
j_gene: TRBJ2-5
abundance: once
v_gene: TRBV6-6

CDR3nt: TGTGCCTGGAGGGGGGCTGGGGGACCGATCGCACTGCAGTACTTC
CDR3aa: CAWRGAGGPIALQYF
d_gene: .
j_gene: TRBJ2-7
abundance: .
v_gene: TRBV30

CDR3nt: TGTGCCATCAGTAGCCCCCGGGACATCCCTATCAATGGCTACACCTTC
CDR3aa: CAISSPRDIPINGYTF
d_gene: .
j_gene: TRBJ1-2
abundance: .
v_gene: TRBV10-3

CDR3nt: TGTGCCAGTAGTATAACTGACTCCCCCATGAAAGATACGCAGTATTTT
CDR3aa: CASSITDSPMKDTQYF
d_gene: .
j_gene: TRBJ2-3
abundance: once
v_gene: TRBV19

CDR3nt: TGCGCCAGCAACGGGGAAGCGGGAGGGGATACAGATACGCAGTATTTT
CDR3aa: CASNGEAGGDTDTQYF
d_gene: TRBD2
j_gene: TRBJ2-3
abundance: few
v_gene: TRBV5-1

CDR3nt: TGTGCCACCAGCAGAGAAAGAGGGCTTTACACTGAAGCTTTCTTT
CDR3aa: CATSRERGLYTEAFF
d_gene: .
j_gene: TRBJ1-1
abundance: .
v_gene: TRBV15

CDR3nt: TGTGCCAGCAGCATAAATGGAAACACCATATATTTT
CDR3aa: CASSINGNTIYF
d_gene: .
j_gene: TRBJ1-3
abundance: .
v_gene: TRBV5-4

CDR3nt: TGTGCCAGCAGGGAAGAACAGGGGGCTTTCTTT
CDR3aa: CASREEQGAFF
d_gene: TRBD1
j_gene: TRBJ1-1
abundance: few
v_gene: TRBV2

CDR3nt: TGCGCCAGCAGCCAGGAGGGACAGGGGTCGCGGGAGACCCAGTACTTC
CDR3aa: CASSQEGQGSRETQYF
d_gene: TRBD1
j_gene: TRBJ2-5
abundance: .
v_gene: TRBV4-1

CDR3nt: TGTGCCAGCTCATCCACCATGACAGGGTCTGGAAACACCATATATTTT
CDR3aa: CASSSTMTGSGNTIYF
d_gene: TRBD1
j_gene: TRBJ1-3
abundance: .
v_gene: TRBV18

CDR3nt: TGTGCCAGTAGTATAGGTAAACTAAATCAGCCCCAGCATTTT
CDR3aa: CASSIGKLNQPQHF
d_gene: .
j_gene: TRBJ1-5
abundance: .
v_gene: TRBV19

CDR3nt: TGTGCCAGCAGTCCAATAGCGGGATTGGTCTCCTACGAGCAGTACTTC
CDR3aa: CASSPIAGLVSYEQYF
d_gene: TRBD2
j_gene: TRBJ2-7
abundance: .
v_gene: TRBV4-2

CDR3nt: TGTGCCAGCGCCCTACGCATTTCCCAGGGCGAGCAGTTCTTC
CDR3aa: CASALRISQGEQFF
d_gene: .
j_gene: TRBJ2-1
abundance: .
v_gene: TRBV6-5

CDR3nt: TGCGCCAGCAGCCAAAGCGGGAGCATATACAATGAGCAGTTCTTC
CDR3aa: CASSQSGSIYNEQFF
d_gene: TRBD2
j_gene: TRBJ2-1
abundance: .
v_gene: TRBV4-1

CDR3nt: TGTGCCAGCAGTTACAGCGGGAAACCCTACGAGCAGTACTTC
CDR3aa: CASSYSGKPYEQYF
d_gene: TRBD2
j_gene: TRBJ2-7
abundance: .
v_gene: TRBV6-5

CDR3nt: TGTGCCAGCAGTTCTTTGTCAGCAACTAATGAAAAACTGTTTTTT
CDR3aa: CASSSLSATNEKLFF
d_gene: .
j_gene: TRBJ1-4
abundance: .
v_gene: TRBV27

CDR3nt: TGTGCCAGCAGCTTGGAAGGGATACAGGGTTCTAGGCAGTACTTC
CDR3aa: CASSLEGIQGSRQYF
d_gene: .
j_gene: TRBJ2-7
abundance: .
v_gene: TRBV5-6

CDR3nt: TGCAGTGCTAATTTTTTCGATGAGCAGTTCTTC
CDR3aa: CSANFFDEQFF
d_gene: .
j_gene: TRBJ2-1
abundance: .
v_gene: TRBV20-1

CDR3nt: TGTGCCAGCAGAACGACTGAGAACACTGAAGCTTTCTTT
CDR3aa: CASRTTENTEAFF
d_gene: .
j_gene: TRBJ1-1
abundance: .
v_gene: TRBV7-3

CDR3nt: TGTGCCAGCAGGGGGGTTAGGGAGGGGGCCTACGAGCAGTACTTC
CDR3aa: CASRGVREGAYEQYF
d_gene: .
j_gene: TRBJ2-7
abundance: .
v_gene: TRBV2

CDR3nt: TGCGCCAGCAGCCCAGACTGGGAGGGTGTCTACGAGCAGTACTTC
CDR3aa: CASSPDWEGVYEQYF
d_gene: TRBD2
j_gene: TRBJ2-7
abundance: .
v_gene: TRBV4-1

CDR3nt: TGTGCCAGCAGTTACGGACTAGCGGGAGGCAATGAGCAGTTCTTC
CDR3aa: CASSYGLAGGNEQFF
d_gene: TRBD2
j_gene: TRBJ2-1
abundance: .
v_gene: TRBV6-5

CDR3nt: TGTGCCAGCTCACTACAGTCTCAAAACACTGAAGCTTTCTTT
CDR3aa: CASSLQSQNTEAFF
d_gene: .
j_gene: TRBJ1-1
abundance: .
v_gene: TRBV18

CDR3nt: TGCAGCGTTGAAGTGACAGGGGGCAACACTGAAGCTTTCTTT
CDR3aa: CSVEVTGGNTEAFF
d_gene: TRBD1
j_gene: TRBJ1-1
abundance: .
v_gene: TRBV29-1

CDR3nt: TGCAGTGCTAATCCCCGGGAAAAACTGTTTTTT
CDR3aa: CSANPREKLFF
d_gene: .
j_gene: TRBJ1-4
abundance: few
v_gene: TRBV20-1

CDR3nt: TGCGCCAGCAGTCCCCAGGGACTAGGCACCGATGAGCAGTTCTTC
CDR3aa: CASSPQGLGTDEQFF
d_gene: TRBD2
j_gene: TRBJ2-1
abundance: .
v_gene: TRBV4-3

CDR3nt: TGTGCCAGCAGCTTACACGGGAGCACCTACAATGAGCAGTTCTTC
CDR3aa: CASSLHGSTYNEQFF
d_gene: .
j_gene: TRBJ2-1
abundance: once
v_gene: TRBV7-2

CDR3nt: TGTGCCAGCAGTGAATATGGACAGGGAGGCTTCTACGAGCAGTACTTC
CDR3aa: CASSEYGQGGFYEQYF
d_gene: TRBD1
j_gene: TRBJ2-7
abundance: .
v_gene: TRBV6-1

CDR3nt: TGTGCCAGCAGTAGACAGCTTTCAACCTACGAGCAGTACTTC
CDR3aa: CASSRQLSTYEQYF
d_gene: .
j_gene: TRBJ2-7
abundance: .
v_gene: TRBV2

CDR3nt: TGTGCCAGCAGCCAAGGAGGGGGCGGGGAGCTGTTTTTT
CDR3aa: CASSQGGGGELFF
d_gene: .
j_gene: TRBJ2-2
abundance: .
v_gene: TRBV4-2